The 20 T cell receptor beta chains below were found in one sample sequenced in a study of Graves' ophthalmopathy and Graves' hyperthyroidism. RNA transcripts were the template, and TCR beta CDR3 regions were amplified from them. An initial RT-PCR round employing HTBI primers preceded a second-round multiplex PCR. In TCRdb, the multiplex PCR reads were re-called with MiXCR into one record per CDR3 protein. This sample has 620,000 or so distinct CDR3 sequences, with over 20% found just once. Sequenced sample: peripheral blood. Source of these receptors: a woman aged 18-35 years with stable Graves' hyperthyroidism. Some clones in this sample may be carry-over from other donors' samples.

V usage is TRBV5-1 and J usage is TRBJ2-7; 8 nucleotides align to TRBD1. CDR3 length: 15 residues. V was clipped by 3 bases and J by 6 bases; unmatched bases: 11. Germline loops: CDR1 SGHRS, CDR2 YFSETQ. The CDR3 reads CASSSGLRGPLEQYF. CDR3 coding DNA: TGCGCCAGCAGCTCCGGGCTCAGGGGGCCTCTCGAGCAGTACTTC.

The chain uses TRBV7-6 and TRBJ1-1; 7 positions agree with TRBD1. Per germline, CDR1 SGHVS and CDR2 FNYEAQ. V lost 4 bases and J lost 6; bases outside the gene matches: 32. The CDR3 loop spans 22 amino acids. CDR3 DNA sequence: TGTGCCAGCAGCTCTTTAGAGATCCCCGGGACAGAATCAAACTTTGGAGACGCTGAAGCTTTCTTT. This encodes CASSSLEIPGTESNFGDAEAFF.

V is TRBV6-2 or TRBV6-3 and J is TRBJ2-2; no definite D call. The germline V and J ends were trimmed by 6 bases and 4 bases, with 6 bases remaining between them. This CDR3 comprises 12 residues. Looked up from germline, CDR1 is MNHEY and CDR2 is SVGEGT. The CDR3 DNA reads TGTGCCAGCAGCGACGCCACCGGGGAGCTGTTTTTT. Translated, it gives CASSDATGELFF.

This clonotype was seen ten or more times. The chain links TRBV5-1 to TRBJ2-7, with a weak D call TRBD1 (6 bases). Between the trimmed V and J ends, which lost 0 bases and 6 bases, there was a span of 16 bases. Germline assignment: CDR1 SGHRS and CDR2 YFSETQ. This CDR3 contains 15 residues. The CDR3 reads CASSLGQGSNREQYF. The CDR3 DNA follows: TGCGCCAGCAGCTTGGGGCAGGGGAGTAATCGCGAGCAGTACTTC.

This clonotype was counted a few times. The CDR3 bases are TGTGCCTGGAACCGGGACAGGGCCGGTCAGCCCCAGCATTTT. It codes for CAWNRDRAGQPQHF. The rearrangement uses TRBV30 and TRBJ1-5; 9 positions match TRBD1. This CDR3 region has 14 residues. V dropped 4 bases and J dropped 6; count of bases not matched to a gene: 7. Germline V CDR1 and CDR2: GTSNPN, SVGIG (reference sequence).

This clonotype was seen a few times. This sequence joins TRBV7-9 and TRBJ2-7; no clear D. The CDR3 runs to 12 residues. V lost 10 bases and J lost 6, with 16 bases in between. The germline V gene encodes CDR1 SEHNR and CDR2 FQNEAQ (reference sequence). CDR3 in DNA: TGTGCCACCACACGTGCCGGTGGCGAGCAGTACTTC. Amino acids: CATTRAGGEQYF.

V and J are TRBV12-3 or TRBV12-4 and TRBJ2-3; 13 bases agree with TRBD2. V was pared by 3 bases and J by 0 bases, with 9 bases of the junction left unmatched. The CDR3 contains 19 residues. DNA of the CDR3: TGTGCCAGCAGTTTGGCGACTAGCGGGGGGACCTCTAGCACAGATACGCAGTATTTT. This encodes CASSLATSGGTSSTDTQYF.

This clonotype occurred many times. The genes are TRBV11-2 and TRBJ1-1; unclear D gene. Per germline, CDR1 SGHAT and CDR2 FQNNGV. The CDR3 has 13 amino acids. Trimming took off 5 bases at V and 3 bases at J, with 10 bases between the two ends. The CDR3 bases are TGTGCCAGCAGCCCGCCCTGGGACACTGAAGCTTTCTTT. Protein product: CASSPPWDTEAFF. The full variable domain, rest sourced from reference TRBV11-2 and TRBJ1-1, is EAGVAQSPRYKIIEKRQSVAFWCNPISGHATLYWYQQILGQGPKLLIQFQNNGVVDDSQLPKDRFSAERLKGVDSTLKIQPAKLEDSAVYLCASSPPWDTEAFFGQGTRLTVV.

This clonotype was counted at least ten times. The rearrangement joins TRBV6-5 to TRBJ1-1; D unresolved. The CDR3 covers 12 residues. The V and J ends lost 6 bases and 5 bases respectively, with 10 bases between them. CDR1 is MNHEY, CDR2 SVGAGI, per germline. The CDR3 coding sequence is TGTGCCAGCAGACTCGGAGGAACTGAAGCTTTCTTT. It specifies CASRLGGTEAFF.

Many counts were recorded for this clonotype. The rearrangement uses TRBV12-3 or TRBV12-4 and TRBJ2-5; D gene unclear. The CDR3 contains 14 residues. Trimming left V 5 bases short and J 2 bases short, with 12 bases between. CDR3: CASSPVGHQETQYF. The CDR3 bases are TGTGCCAGCAGTCCCGTAGGCCATCAAGAGACCCAGTACTTC.

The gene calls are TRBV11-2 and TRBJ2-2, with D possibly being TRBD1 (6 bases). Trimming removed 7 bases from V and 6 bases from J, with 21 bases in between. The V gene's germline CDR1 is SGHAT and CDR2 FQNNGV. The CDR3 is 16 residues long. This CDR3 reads CASTRRAAAGAGELFF. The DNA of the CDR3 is TGTGCCAGCACCCGACGGGCTGCGGCAGGGGCCGGGGAGCTGTTTTTT.

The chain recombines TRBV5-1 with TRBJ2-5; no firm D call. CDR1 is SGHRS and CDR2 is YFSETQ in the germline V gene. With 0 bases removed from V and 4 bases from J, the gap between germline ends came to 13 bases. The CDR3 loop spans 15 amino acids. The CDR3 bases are TGCGCCAGCAGCTTGGGACGGTGGGTAGGAGAGACCCAGTACTTC. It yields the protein CASSLGRWVGETQYF. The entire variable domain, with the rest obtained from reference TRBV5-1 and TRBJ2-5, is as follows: KAGVTQTPRYLIKTRGQQVTLSCSPISGHRSVSWYQQTPGQGLQFLFEYFSETQRNKGNFPGRFSGRQFSNSRSEMNVSTLELGDSALYLCASSLGRWVGETQYFGPGTRLLVL.

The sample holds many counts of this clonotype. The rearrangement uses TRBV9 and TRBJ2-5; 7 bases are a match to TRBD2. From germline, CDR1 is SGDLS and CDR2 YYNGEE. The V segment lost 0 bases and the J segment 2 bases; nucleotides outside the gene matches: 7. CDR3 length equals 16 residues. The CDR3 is CASSVESSGGQETQYF. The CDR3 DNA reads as TGTGCCAGCAGCGTAGAGTCTAGCGGCGGACAAGAGACCCAGTACTTC.

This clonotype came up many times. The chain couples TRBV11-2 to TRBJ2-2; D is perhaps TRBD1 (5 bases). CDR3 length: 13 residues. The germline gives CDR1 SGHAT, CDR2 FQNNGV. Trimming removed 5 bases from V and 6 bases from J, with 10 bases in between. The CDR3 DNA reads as TGTGCCAGCAGCCCAGGGTTGGCCGGGGAGCTGTTTTTT. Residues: CASSPGLAGELFF.

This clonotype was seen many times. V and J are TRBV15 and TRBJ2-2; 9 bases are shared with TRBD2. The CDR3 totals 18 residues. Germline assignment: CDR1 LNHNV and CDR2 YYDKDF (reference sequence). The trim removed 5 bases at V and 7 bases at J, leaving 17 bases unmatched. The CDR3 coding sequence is TGTGCCACCAGCCAATACGGGCTGGCGGGGGGGCGTGTCGGGGAGCTGTTTTTT. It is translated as CATSQYGLAGGRVGELFF.

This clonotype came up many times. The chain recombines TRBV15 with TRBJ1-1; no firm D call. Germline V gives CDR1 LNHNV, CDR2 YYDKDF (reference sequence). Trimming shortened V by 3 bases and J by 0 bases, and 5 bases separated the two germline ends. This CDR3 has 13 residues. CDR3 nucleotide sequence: TGTGCCACCAGCAGTCCGGTGAACACTGAAGCTTTCTTT. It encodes CATSSPVNTEAFF.

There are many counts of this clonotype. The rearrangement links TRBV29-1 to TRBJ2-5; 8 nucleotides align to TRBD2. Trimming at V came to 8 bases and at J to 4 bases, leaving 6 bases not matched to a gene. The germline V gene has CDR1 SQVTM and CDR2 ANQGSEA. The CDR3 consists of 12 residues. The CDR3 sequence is CSPCTSGETQYF. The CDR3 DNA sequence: TGCAGCCCTTGCACTAGCGGAGAGACCCAGTACTTC.

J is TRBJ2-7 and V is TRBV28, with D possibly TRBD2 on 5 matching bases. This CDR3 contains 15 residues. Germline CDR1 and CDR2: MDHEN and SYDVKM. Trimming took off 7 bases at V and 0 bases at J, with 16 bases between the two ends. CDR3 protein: CASNTIGENSYEQYF. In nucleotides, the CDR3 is TGTGCCAGCAATACTATTGGGGAGAACTCCTACGAGCAGTACTTC.

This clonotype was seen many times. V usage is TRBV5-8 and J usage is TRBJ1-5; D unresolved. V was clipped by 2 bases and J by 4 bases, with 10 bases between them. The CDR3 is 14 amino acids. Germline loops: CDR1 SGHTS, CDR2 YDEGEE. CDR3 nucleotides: TGTGCCAGCAGCTTTGGGCAGAATAATCAGCCCCAGCATTTT. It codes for CASSFGQNNQPQHF. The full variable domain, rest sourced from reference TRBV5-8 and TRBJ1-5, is EAGVTQSPTHLIKTRGQQATLRCSPISGHTSVYWYQQALGLGLQFLLWYDEGEERNRGNFPPRFSGRQFPNYSSELNVNALELEDSALYLCASSFGQNNQPQHFGDGTRLSIL.

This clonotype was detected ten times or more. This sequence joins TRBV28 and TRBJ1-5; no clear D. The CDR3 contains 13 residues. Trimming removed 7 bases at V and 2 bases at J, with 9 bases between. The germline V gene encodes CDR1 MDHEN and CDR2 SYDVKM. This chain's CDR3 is CASKRGGNQPQHF. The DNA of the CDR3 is TGTGCCAGCAAACGTGGGGGCAATCAGCCCCAGCATTTT.